Each of the 19 T cell receptor beta chains below was sequenced from the same sample in a study of T cell responses to AZD1222 COVID-19 vaccine. The method was immunoSEQ multiplex PCR; TCRdb's version includes in-frame clones alone and lacks a portion of them. The data hold about 180,000 clones, with about 90% observed a single time. The specimen was peripheral blood, collected on day 0 of AZD1222 vaccination. Receptors originate from an adult in good health.

The V gene is TRBV4-1, the J gene TRBJ2-5, with 9 bases that match TRBD1. Germline CDR1 and CDR2: MGHRA and YSYEKL. The length of the CDR3 is 15 residues. Trimming took 3 bases from V and 5 from J; bases not matched to a gene: 7. CDR3 nucleotides: TGCGCCAGCAGCCAGGGGGGACAGGGTGGGGAGACCCAGTACTTC. It translates to CASSQGGQGGETQYF.

The J gene is TRBJ2-2, the V gene TRBV10-2, with 7 positions matching TRBD1. This CDR3 has 15 residues. Germline V gene sequence: CDR1 WSHSY, CDR2 SAAADI. Losses at the gene ends were 2 bases for V and 4 bases for J; bases not matched to a gene: 4. CDR3 sequence reads: CASSEGQDLTGELFF. CDR3 nucleotide sequence: TGCGCCAGCAGTGAGGGACAGGATCTCACCGGGGAGCTGTTTTTT.

This clone was found once. The DNA for the CDR3 is TGCGCCAGCAGCTTCGGACAGGGCTCAACTAATGAAAAACTGTTTTTT. Amino acid sequence: CASSFGQGSTNEKLFF. The chain recombines TRBV5-1 with TRBJ1-4, with 8 positions matching TRBD1. Germline V gives CDR1 SGHRS, CDR2 YFSETQ. There are 16 residues in the CDR3. V was clipped by 2 bases and J by 0 bases; unmatched bases: 3.

V usage is TRBV12-3 or TRBV12-4 and J usage is TRBJ1-6; D is uncertain. Trimming pared 3 bases from V and 10 bases from J, leaving 10 bases between. CDR3 length: 13 amino acids. CDR3 DNA sequence: TGTGCCAGCAGTTTCCGGGGTCGCTCACCCCTCCACTTT. It translates to CASSFRGRSPLHF.

This clone was observed once. The chain recombines TRBV28 with TRBJ1-3; D might be TRBD1 (6 bases). Trimming took off 6 bases at V and 0 bases at J, with 9 bases between the two ends. Germline CDR1 and CDR2: MDHEN and SYDVKM. The CDR3 is 14 amino acids. CDR3 sequence: CASSQQGSGNTIYF. The CDR3 DNA sequence: TGTGCCAGCAGCCAACAGGGCTCTGGAAACACCATATATTTT.

The chain recombines TRBV4-2 with TRBJ2-7; D tentatively reads TRBD1 or TRBD2 (5 bases each). V gave up 1 base and J gave up 0 bases, with 7 bases separating them. The germline V gene has CDR1 LGHNA and CDR2 YNFKEQ. CDR3 length: 14 residues. The CDR3 DNA reads as TGTGCCAGCAGCCAAGGGGGGACCTCCTACGAGCAGTACTTC. As protein: CASSQGGTSYEQYF.

The CDR3 loop reads CASSRQASQPQHF. For the CDR3, the DNA is TGTGCCAGCAGTAGACAGGCTAGCCAGCCCCAGCATTTT. This chain links TRBV7-9 with TRBJ1-5; possible D gene TRBD1, 6 bases. CDR1 is SEHNR and CDR2 is FQNEAQ in the germline V gene (reference sequence). The CDR3 runs to 13 residues. The V and J ends lost 6 bases and 7 bases respectively, with 13 bases between them.

The rearrangement links TRBV5-4 to TRBJ2-3; TRBD1 aligns across 7 bases. This CDR3 has 17 residues. J gave up 0 bases and V 4 bases, and 11 bases lay outside the gene matches. In germline, CDR1 is SGHNT, CDR2 YYREEE (reference sequence). The CDR3 spells CASSPDRVSPSTDTQYF. In DNA form, the CDR3 reads TGTGCCAGCAGCCCTGACAGGGTAAGTCCTAGCACAGATACGCAGTATTTT. Variable domain in full (rest from reference TRBV5-4 and TRBJ2-3): ETGVTQSPTHLIKTRGQQVTLRCSSQSGHNTVSWYQQALGQGPQFIFQYYREEENGRGNFPPRFSGLQFPNYSSELNVNALELDDSALYLCASSPDRVSPSTDTQYFGPGTRLTVL.

The J gene is TRBJ1-5, the V gene TRBV12-2. TRBV12-2 constitutes a pseudogene. The CDR3 has 18 amino acids. CDR3 nucleotides: TGTGTAACGGGGGAGACTTTTTGGGCGCCTAATAGCAATCAGCCCCAGCATTTT. This gives the protein CVTGETFWAPNSNQPQHF.

The chain joins TRBV7-9 to TRBJ2-1, with 10 positions matching TRBD1. V lost 2 bases, J lost 2 bases, and 3 bases stayed unmatched. The CDR3 is 16 residues long. Germline CDR1 reads SEHNR; CDR2 reads FQNEAQ (reference sequence). CDR3 nucleotides: TGTGCCAGCAGCTTAACCGGGACAGGGGCCTACAATGAGCAGTTCTTC. It translates to CASSLTGTGAYNEQFF.

The chain uses TRBV15 and TRBJ1-5; D may be TRBD1 (6 bases). Germline CDR1 reads LNHNV; CDR2 reads YYDKDF (reference sequence). Between the trimmed V and J ends, which lost 0 bases and 0 bases, there was a span of 21 bases. The CDR3 runs to 20 residues. The CDR3 DNA follows: TGTGCCACCAGCAGAGATAAGGGGGGGGCCACAGGTTATAGCAATCAGCCCCAGCATTTT. Translating it yields CATSRDKGGATGYSNQPQHF.

This CDR3 reads CASSSGTVVSREAFF. In nucleotides, the CDR3 is TGTGCCAGCAGCTCCGGGACAGTAGTTTCCCGCGAAGCTTTCTTT. The chain employs TRBV7-8 and TRBJ1-1; 7 positions match TRBD1. V was pared by 4 bases and J by 8 bases, with 13 bases of the junction left unmatched. Germline V gene sequence: CDR1 SGHVS, CDR2 FQNEAQ. The CDR3 runs 15 residues.

V usage is TRBV27 and J usage is TRBJ2-7; 8 bases match TRBD1. The V and J ends lost 2 bases and 3 bases, in that order; junction bases with no gene match: 3. CDR3 length: 14 residues. The germline V gene encodes CDR1 MNHEY and CDR2 SMNVEV (reference sequence). The CDR3 DNA sequence: TGTGCCAGCAGTTTAAACAGGGGGAGCTACGAGCAGTACTTC. It encodes CASSLNRGSYEQYF.

CDR3 DNA: TGCGCCAGCAGCCAAAGGGGGTTTTCCCACGAGCAGTACTTC. Amino acids: CASSQRGFSHEQYF. The chain links TRBV5-1 to TRBJ2-7; D might be TRBD1 (6 bases). With 4 bases removed from V and 5 bases from J, the gap between germline ends came to 16 bases. There are 14 residues in the CDR3. CDR1 is SGHRS, CDR2 YFSETQ, per germline.

The chain links TRBV6-2 or TRBV6-3 to TRBJ2-1, with TRBD2 matching over 7 bases. This CDR3 spans 15 amino acids. Trimming took 4 bases from V and 5 from J; bases not matched to a gene: 8. Germline loops: CDR1 MNHEY, CDR2 SVGEGT. The CDR3 spells CASSLTSQHNNEQFF. The CDR3 DNA reads as TGTGCCAGCAGTTTGACTAGCCAACATAACAATGAGCAGTTCTTC.

This clone has a single count. The chain is built from TRBV3-1 (or the pseudogene TRBV3-2) and TRBJ2-7; no reliable D call. Germline-derived CDR1 and CDR2 are LGHDT and YNNKEL (reference sequence). This CDR3 comprises 14 residues. V was trimmed by 0 bases and J by 6 bases, leaving 12 bases between them. The CDR3 DNA is TGTGCCAGCAGCCAAGATGACGTAGCAGGCGAGCAGTACTTC. Translation gives CASSQDDVAGEQYF.

This chain joins TRBV12-3 or TRBV12-4 and TRBJ2-7; 8 nucleotides agree with TRBD1. V was pared by 6 bases and J by 2 bases, with 3 bases of the junction left unmatched. This CDR3 region has 13 residues. The CDR3 bases are TGTGCCAGCAGAAGACAGGGGCCCTACGAGCAGTACTTC. Amino acid sequence: CASRRQGPYEQYF.

In this sample, this clone turned up a few times. V is TRBV3-1 (or the pseudogene TRBV3-2) and J is TRBJ2-7; 11 positions agree with TRBD2. Losses at the gene ends were 4 bases for V and 3 bases for J; bases not matched to a gene: 11. The CDR3 is 17 residues long. Looked up from germline, CDR1 is LGHDT and CDR2 is YNNKEL (reference sequence). For the CDR3, the DNA is TGTGCCAGCAGCCGAGGAGGTTCGACTAGCGGGATCTACGAGCAGTACTTC. Amino acids: CASSRGGSTSGIYEQYF.

J is TRBJ2-5 and V is TRBV4-2; 9 bases line up with TRBD2. Germline CDR1 is LGHNA and CDR2 is YNFKEQ. The CDR3 contains 16 residues. V lost 4 bases and J lost 5; bases outside the gene matches: 11. The CDR3 bases are TGTGCCAGCAGCCCAAGTCTAGCGGGGATGGAGGAGACCCAGTACTTC. Residues: CASSPSLAGMEETQYF.